These T cell receptor beta chains were read from a single sample in a study of cytomegalovirus exposure and HLA in healthy donors. Generated by immunoSEQ multiplex PCR, the TCRdb table keeps only in-frame clones and is missing some. The sample has under 150,000 clones, around four fifths seen once. The sequenced sample consisted of PBMCs. These receptors originate from a man under 40 in good health and CMV-seropositive. Each CDR3 is given with its conserved first and last residue. Each record gives: D gene, J gene, V gene, clone size, CDR3 DNA, CDR3 protein. The D gene is left open where the match is weak. Clone size is stated in some rows and not others, as once, few, many or a class when expanded.

NA TRBJ2-1 TRBV11-1 NA TGTGCCAGCAGCGCACGCCCAGGGTCCTACAATGAGCAGTTCTTC CASSARPGSYNEQFF
NA TRBJ1-5 TRBV19 NA TGTGCCAGTAGTATGACAGTCAATCAGCCCCAGCATTTT CASSMTVNQPQHF
NA TRBJ2-7 TRBV2 NA TGTGCCAGCAGTGTGGACAAGAGCTCCTACGAGCAGTACTTC CASSVDKSSYEQYF
NA TRBJ2-1 TRBV7-8 NA TGTGCCAGCAGCCAGACTCGGGGATACAATGAGCAGTTCTTC CASSQTRGYNEQFF
NA TRBJ2-1 TRBV15 once TGTGCCACCAGCAGAGATACGTCGACAGCCTCTGGCGAGCAGTTCTTC CATSRDTSTASGEQFF
TRBD2 TRBJ2-3 TRBV7-8 once TGTGCCAGCAGCTTAGGCCCTAGCGGGCGTACAGATACGCAGTATTTT CASSLGPSGRTDTQYF
NA TRBJ2-1 TRBV5-6 once TGTGCCAGCAGCTTGAGGGGCGGAACTAACAATGAGCAGTTCTTC CASSLRGGTNNEQFF
TRBD1 TRBJ1-2 TRBV4-1 NA TGCGCCAGCAGCCAAAGGACAGGGATCGGGGAGAACTATGGCTACACCTTC CASSQRTGIGENYGYTF
TRBD2 TRBJ2-1 TRBV18 NA TGTGCCAGCTCACGGACCGGGACTAGTTACAATGAGCAGTTCTTC CASSRTGTSYNEQFF
NA TRBJ2-5 TRBV11-2 NA TGTGCCAGCAGCTCTTGGACAAAACAAGAGACCCAGTACTTC CASSSWTKQETQYF
TRBD2 TRBJ2-1 TRBV5-6 few TGTGCCAGCAGCTACGGACTAGCGGCCTACAATGAGCAGTTCTTC CASSYGLAAYNEQFF
TRBD2 TRBJ2-1 TRBV6-5 NA TGTGCCAGCAGTCCCGGGACTAGCAGCCTCAATGAGCAGTTCTTC CASSPGTSSLNEQFF
TRBD2 TRBJ2-7 TRBV29-1 NA TGCAGCGTGCCGGGGTTGGGCGGGAGGGAATACGAGCAGTACTTC CSVPGLGGREYEQYF
TRBD2 TRBJ2-7 TRBV7-9 once TGTGCCAGCAGCTTAGAGTCGGCGGGAGAGGGAGTGCAGTACTTC CASSLESAGEGVQYF
NA TRBJ2-5 TRBV28 NA TGTGCCAGCAGTTCATCCGACTTGCTTCAAGAGACCCAGTACTTC CASSSSDLLQETQYF
TRBD1 TRBJ1-1 TRBV7-9 NA TGTGCCAGCAGCTCCGGACAGGGTAACACTGAAGCTTTCTTT CASSSGQGNTEAFF
TRBD2 TRBJ2-5 TRBV28 NA TGTGCCAGCAGTTTTGCCCTAGCGGGAGGGCCGGGGGAAGAGACCCAGTACTTC CASSFALAGGPGEETQYF
NA TRBJ1-1 TRBV7-9 few TGTGCCAGCAGCTCTTCGAGCCTGGTGGCTGAAGCTTTCTTT CASSSSSLVAEAFF
NA TRBJ2-6 TRBV30 NA TGTGCCTGGAGTGTCGGGGGATCCGGGGCCAACGTCCTGACTTTC CAWSVGGSGANVLTF
NA TRBJ1-6 TRBV2 NA TGTGCCAGCATTCTACAGACAGGTTACGATTCACCCCTCCACTTT CASILQTGYDSPLHF
NA TRBJ2-7 TRBV12-5 NA TGTGCTAGTGGCGGAAGGGGAGGACTGTACGAGCAGTACTTC CASGGRGGLYEQYF
TRBD1 TRBJ2-1 TRBV5-4 NA TGTGCCAGCAGCCCTGGGACAGGGGAAACCTACAATGAGCAGTTCTTC CASSPGTGETYNEQFF